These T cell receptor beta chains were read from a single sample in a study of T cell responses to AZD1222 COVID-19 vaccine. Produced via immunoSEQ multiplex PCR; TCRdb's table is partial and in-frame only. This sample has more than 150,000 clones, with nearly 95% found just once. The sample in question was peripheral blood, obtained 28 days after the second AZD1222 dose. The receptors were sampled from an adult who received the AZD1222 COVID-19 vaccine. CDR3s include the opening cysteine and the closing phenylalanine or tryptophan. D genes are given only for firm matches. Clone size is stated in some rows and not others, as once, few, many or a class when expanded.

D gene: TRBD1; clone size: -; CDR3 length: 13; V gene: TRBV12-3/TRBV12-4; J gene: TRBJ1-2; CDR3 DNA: TGTGCCAGCAGTTTTGACAGGGGGTCTGGCTACACCTTC; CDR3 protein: CASSFDRGSGYTF
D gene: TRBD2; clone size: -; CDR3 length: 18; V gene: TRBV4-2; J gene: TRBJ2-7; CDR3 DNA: TGTGCCAGCAGCCAAGACCTAGAGAGGACTAGCGGTACCTACGAGCAGTACTTC; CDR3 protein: CASSQDLERTSGTYEQYF
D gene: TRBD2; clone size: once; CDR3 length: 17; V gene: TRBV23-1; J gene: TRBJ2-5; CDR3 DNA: TGCGCCAGCAGTCCCGCCGGGCGGGGGGGGGCACAAGAGACCCAGTACTTC; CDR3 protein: CASSPAGRGGAQETQYF
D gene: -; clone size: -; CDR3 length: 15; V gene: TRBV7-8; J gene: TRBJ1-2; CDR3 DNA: TGTGCCAGCAGCCAACAAAGTGTTCGAAGCTATGGCTACACCTTC; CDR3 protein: CASSQQSVRSYGYTF
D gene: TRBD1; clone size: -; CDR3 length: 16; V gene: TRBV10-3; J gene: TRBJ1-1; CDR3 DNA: TGTGCCATATCAGGGGGCGGAGAATGGGGGAACACTGAAGCTTTCTTT; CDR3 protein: CAISGGGEWGNTEAFF
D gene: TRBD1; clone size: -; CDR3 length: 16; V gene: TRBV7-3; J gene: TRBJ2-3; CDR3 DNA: TGTGCCAGCAGCGCAGGGGGGACAGGGTCCACAGATACGCAGTATTTT; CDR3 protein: CASSAGGTGSTDTQYF
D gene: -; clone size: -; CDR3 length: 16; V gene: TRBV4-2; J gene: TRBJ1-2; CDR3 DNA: TGTGCCAGCAGCCAAGATATGTATACTACTAACTATGGCTACACCTTC; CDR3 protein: CASSQDMYTTNYGYTF
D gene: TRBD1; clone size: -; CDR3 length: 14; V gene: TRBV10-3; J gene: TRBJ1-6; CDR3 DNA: TGTGCCATCGGACAGGCCAAGGGCGGTTCACCCCTCCACTTT; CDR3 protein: CAIGQAKGGSPLHF
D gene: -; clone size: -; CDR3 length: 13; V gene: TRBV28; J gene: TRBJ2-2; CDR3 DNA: TGTGCCAGCAGTTCAGGGCATACCGGGGAGCTGTTTTTT; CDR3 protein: CASSSGHTGELFF
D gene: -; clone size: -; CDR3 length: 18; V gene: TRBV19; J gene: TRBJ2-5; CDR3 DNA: TGTGCCAGTGCGGGATTGGGGGAAACCCGAAAGATCCAAGAGACCCAGTACTTC; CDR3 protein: CASAGLGETRKIQETQYF
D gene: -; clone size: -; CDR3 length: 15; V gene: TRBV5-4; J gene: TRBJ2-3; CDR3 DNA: TGTGCCAGCAGCTTGGGGGGGGCCGGCACAGATACGCAGTATTTT; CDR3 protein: CASSLGGAGTDTQYF
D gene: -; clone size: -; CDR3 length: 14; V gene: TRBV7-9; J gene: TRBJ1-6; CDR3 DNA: TGTGCCAGCAGCTCCTACCGGGAAAATTCACCCCTCCACTTT; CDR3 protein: CASSSYRENSPLHF
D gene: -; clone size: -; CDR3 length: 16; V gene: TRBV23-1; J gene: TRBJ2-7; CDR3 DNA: TGCGCCAGCAGTCAAAAGCCGTGCGGCATCTCCTACGAGCAGTACTTC; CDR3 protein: CASSQKPCGISYEQYF
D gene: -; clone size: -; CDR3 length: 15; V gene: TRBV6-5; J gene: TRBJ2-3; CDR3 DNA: TGTGCCAGCAGTTACTCGGGGGACACAACGGATACGCAGTATTTT; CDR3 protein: CASSYSGDTTDTQYF
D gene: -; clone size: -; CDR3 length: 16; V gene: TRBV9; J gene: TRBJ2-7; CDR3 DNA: TGTGCCAGCAGCGCGCCCCGTGTTGGGGACTCCTACGAGCAGTACTTC; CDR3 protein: CASSAPRVGDSYEQYF